This is a list of T cell receptor beta chains from one sample in a study of blood T cell repertoires in COVID-19. TCRdb's copy holds only in-frame clones and misses some; the assay was immunoSEQ multiplex PCR. The sample consists of more than 200,000 clones, under 90% of them appearing once. Sequencing was done on a sample of peripheral blood. All receptors come from a man aged 60 to 69 with acute or convalescent COVID-19. Both conserved end residues are part of each CDR3. D genes are given only for firm matches. Only some rows state a clone size, as once, few, many or a class for expanded clones.

v_gene,d_gene,j_gene,abundance,CDR3aa,CDR3nt
TRBV28,NA,TRBJ2-5,NA,CASYQSPLGETQYF,TGTGCCAGTTATCAAAGCCCGCTCGGGGAGACCCAGTACTTC
TRBV7-6,TRBD1,TRBJ2-6,NA,CASSLVGTGGGGANVLTF,TGTGCCAGCAGCTTAGTCGGGACAGGGGGCGGTGGGGCCAACGTCCTGACTTTC
TRBV30,NA,TRBJ2-7,NA,CAWSRTGIEQYF,TGTGCCTGGAGTCGGACCGGGATCGAGCAGTACTTC
TRBV11-1,TRBD1,TRBJ1-2,NA,CASSLATGDLYGYTF,TGTGCCAGCAGCCTAGCGACAGGGGACCTCTATGGCTACACCTTC
TRBV19,NA,TRBJ2-1,NA,CASTPIGAGRANEQFF,TGTGCCAGTACCCCCATAGGGGCGGGACGGGCCAATGAGCAGTTCTTC
TRBV5-1,NA,TRBJ1-6,NA,CASSPDPGGNSPLHF,TGCGCCAGCAGCCCCGACCCGGGGGGGAATTCACCCCTCCACTTT
TRBV4-3,TRBD2,TRBJ2-2,NA,CASSQDAGGGPNTGELFF,TGCGCCAGCAGCCAAGATGCGGGGGGCGGTCCGAACACCGGGGAGCTGTTTTTT
TRBV6-5,NA,TRBJ1-1,NA,CASMAGRNTEAFF,TGTGCCAGCATGGCGGGGCGGAACACTGAAGCTTTCTTT
TRBV3-1/TRBV3-2,TRBD1,TRBJ1-6,NA,CASSQVDRGQSPLHF,TGTGCCAGCAGCCAGGTGGACAGGGGGCAATCACCCCTCCACTTT
TRBV18,NA,TRBJ1-1,NA,CANSLNDGKRAFF,TGTGCCAACTCTCTAAATGACGGCAAGCGGGCTTTCTTT
TRBV6-6,TRBD1,TRBJ1-2,few,CASSLPRDRVGGYTF,TGTGCCAGCAGTCTTCCCCGGGACAGGGTAGGAGGCTACACCTTC
TRBV3-1/TRBV3-2,NA,TRBJ1-5,NA,CASSQDRGLQPQHF,TGTGCCAGCAGCCAAGATAGGGGTCTCCAGCCCCAGCATTTT
TRBV6-5,TRBD2,TRBJ2-1,NA,CASSYYGGSLGEQFF,TGTGCCAGCAGTTACTATGGCGGGAGTTTAGGCGAGCAGTTCTTC
TRBV7-3,NA,TRBJ2-3,NA,CASSLGRVEGTDTQYF,TGTGCCAGCAGCTTAGGTCGGGTGGAGGGCACAGATACGCAGTATTTT
TRBV7-8,NA,TRBJ1-5,few,CASSRQIHSNQPQHF,TGTGCCAGCAGCCGACAGATTCATAGCAATCAGCCCCAGCATTTT
TRBV30,NA,TRBJ1-2,NA,CAWSVGSNYGYTF,TGTGCCTGGAGTGTGGGCAGCAACTATGGCTACACCTTC
TRBV6-5,NA,TRBJ2-7,NA,CASSYSTGQSSYEQYF,TGTGCCAGCAGTTACTCGACTGGACAGAGCTCCTACGAGCAGTACTTC
TRBV5-1,NA,TRBJ1-4,NA,CASSLAVVTGNEKLFF,TGCGCCAGCAGCTTGGCCGTGGTGACAGGAAATGAAAAACTGTTTTTT
TRBV12-3/TRBV12-4,NA,TRBJ2-2,NA,CASSLLAIGELFF,TGTGCCAGCAGTTTGTTGGCAATTGGGGAGCTGTTTTTT
TRBV11-2,TRBD1,TRBJ2-7,NA,CASSLLPGQGFYEQYF,TGTGCCAGCAGCTTATTGCCCGGACAGGGGTTCTACGAGCAGTACTTC
TRBV6-5,TRBD1,TRBJ1-2,NA,CASRQGDGYTF,TGTGCCAGCAGACAGGGGGACGGCTACACCTTC
TRBV7-9,NA,TRBJ1-1,few,CASSDRHNTEAFF,TGTGCCAGCAGCGACCGACACAACACTGAAGCTTTCTTT
TRBV19,NA,TRBJ2-7,few,CASMTPGVPGEQYF,TGTGCCAGTATGACCCCAGGGGTTCCGGGAGAGCAGTACTTC
TRBV18,TRBD1,TRBJ1-6,NA,CASSPGQGWDSPLHF,TGTGCCAGCTCACCCGGACAGGGATGGGATTCACCCCTCCACTTT
TRBV5-1,TRBD2,TRBJ2-1,few,CASSLRDYLINEQFF,TGCGCCAGCAGCTTGAGGGACTACCTCATCAATGAGCAGTTCTTC
TRBV3-1/TRBV3-2,TRBD1,TRBJ1-1,NA,CASSPREGAGAFF,TGTGCCAGCAGCCCCCGCGAGGGGGCGGGAGCTTTCTTT
TRBV5-1,TRBD1,TRBJ1-1,NA,CASSRTGGSLNTEAFF,TGCGCCAGCAGCAGGACAGGGGGATCACTGAACACTGAAGCTTTCTTT
TRBV11-3,NA,TRBJ1-1,NA,CASSPLPGTEAFF,TGTGCCAGCAGCCCCCTGCCGGGGACTGAAGCTTTCTTT
TRBV28,TRBD1,TRBJ1-2,NA,CASKLLIQGGNYGYTF,TGTGCCAGCAAGCTGTTAATACAGGGGGGGAACTATGGCTACACCTTC
TRBV19,NA,TRBJ1-2,once,CATAGELYGYTF,TGTGCCACCGCCGGGGAACTCTATGGCTACACCTTC
TRBV7-9,TRBD1,TRBJ2-2,once,CASSTDRGTGELFF,TGTGCCAGCAGCACAGACAGGGGGACCGGGGAGCTGTTTTTT
TRBV7-3,NA,TRBJ1-1,few,CASSSTGGNTEAFF,TGTGCCAGCAGCTCCACCGGGGGGAACACTGAAGCTTTCTTT
TRBV9,TRBD1,TRBJ2-7,NA,CASSERQGDYEQYF,TGTGCCAGCAGCGAGAGACAGGGGGACTACGAGCAGTACTTC
TRBV28,NA,TRBJ1-2,NA,CASHSQTPNYGYTF,TGTGCCAGCCACTCGCAAACCCCTAACTATGGCTACACCTTC
TRBV30,TRBD1,TRBJ2-3,few,CAWSRQGAFGTDTQYF,TGTGCCTGGAGCCGACAGGGGGCATTTGGCACAGATACGCAGTATTTT
TRBV5-1,TRBD1,TRBJ2-1,NA,CASSSGQPGVNEQFF,TGCGCCAGCAGCTCGGGACAGCCCGGCGTGAATGAGCAGTTCTTC
TRBV12-3/TRBV12-4,NA,TRBJ1-5,NA,CASSLTGQPQHF,TGTGCCAGCAGCCTCACAGGTCAGCCCCAGCATTTT
TRBV19,NA,TRBJ1-3,once,CASSAQGKGTGNTIYF,TGTGCCAGTAGCGCCCAGGGGAAGGGGACTGGAAACACCATATATTTT
TRBV12-3/TRBV12-4,TRBD1,TRBJ2-7,NA,CASRLRQGYEQYF,TGTGCCAGCAGGCTCAGACAGGGCTACGAGCAGTACTTC
TRBV19,NA,TRBJ2-2,NA,CASSRRGGTGELFF,TGTGCCAGTAGTAGGCGGGGAGGAACCGGGGAGCTGTTTTTT
TRBV5-4,TRBD2,TRBJ2-2,NA,CASSREGLAGGPGELFF,TGTGCCAGCAGCCGGGAGGGACTAGCGGGGGGGCCCGGGGAGCTGTTTTTT
TRBV7-9,TRBD1,TRBJ1-2,NA,CASSSTGDRVYGYTF,TGTGCCAGCAGCTCGACGGGGGACAGAGTCTATGGCTACACCTTC
TRBV19,NA,TRBJ1-5,NA,CASSIEEGRGNQPQHF,TGTGCCAGTAGTATAGAAGAGGGAAGGGGCAATCAGCCCCAGCATTTT